The 15 T cell receptor beta chains in this list originate from one sample, sequenced in a study of blood T cell repertoires in COVID-19. TCRdb's copy holds only in-frame clones and misses some; the assay was immunoSEQ multiplex PCR. This sample yields approximately 120,000 clones, of which 88% are seen a single time; 6% to 8.5% belongs to the top ten. The specimen sequenced was peripheral blood. The receptors here all came from a man in his fifties or sixties with acute or convalescent COVID-19.

J is TRBJ1-4 and V is TRBV5-1, with 9 bases aligning to TRBD1. The CDR3 is made up of 16 amino acids. V dropped 3 bases and J dropped 8; count of bases not matched to a gene: 11. Germline CDR1 SGHRS, CDR2 YFSETQ. CDR3 region: CASSSGWTGAGEKLFF. For the CDR3, the DNA is TGCGCCAGCAGCTCGGGGTGGACAGGGGCGGGCGAAAAACTGTTTTTT. Using reference TRBV5-1 and TRBJ1-4 for the parts outside the CDR3, the full variable domain is KAGVTQTPRYLIKTRGQQVTLSCSPISGHRSVSWYQQTPGQGLQFLFEYFSETQRNKGNFPGRFSGRQFSNSRSEMNVSTLELGDSALYLCASSSGWTGAGEKLFFGSGTQLSVL.

J is TRBJ1-3 and V is TRBV5-4; TRBD1 is a possible D gene (5 bases). The V end was cut by 1 base, the J end by 4 bases, with 12 bases between. The CDR3 is made up of 15 amino acids. Germline CDR1 reads SGHNT; CDR2 reads YYREEE (reference sequence). In DNA, the CDR3 is TGTGCCAGCAGCTTGATAACAGGAGCCGGAAACACCATATATTTT. Translation: CASSLITGAGNTIYF.

As regards this clone: Other nucleotide sequences from this sample produce the same CDR3. The rearrangement links TRBV9 to TRBJ2-3, with 9 bases fitting TRBD2. The ends lost 4 bases at V and 6 bases at J; junction bases unmatched: 6. This CDR3 comprises 14 residues. From germline, CDR1 is SGDLS and CDR2 YYNGEE. CDR3: CASSSTSGGDTQYF. Here the CDR3 DNA reads TGTGCCAGCAGCTCGACTAGCGGAGGGGATACGCAGTATTTT.

This sequence joins TRBV27 and TRBJ1-4, with D possibly matching TRBD1 (6 bases). Per the germline V gene, CDR1 is MNHEY and CDR2 is SMNVEV (reference sequence). The CDR3 sequence is 15 residues long. V was trimmed by 5 bases and J by 7 bases, leaving 17 bases between them. CDR3 bases: TGTGCCAGCAGTGCAGAAGGGGGTAGGGTTGAAAAACTGTTTTTT. Its translation is CASSAEGGRVEKLFF.

The gene calls are TRBV5-1 and TRBJ2-1; the D gene is possibly TRBD2 (6 bases). CDR1 is SGHRS and CDR2 is YFSETQ in the germline V gene. The CDR3 consists of 13 residues. The V gene lost 7 bases and the J gene lost 6 bases, with 14 bases spanning the gap. CDR3 nucleotides: TGCGCCAGCTCCTACCGGGACTTCAATGAGCAGTTCTTC. Amino acids: CASSYRDFNEQFF.

The chain uses TRBV5-1 and TRBJ1-1; 10 nucleotides agree with TRBD1. The trim removed 5 bases at V and 2 bases at J, leaving 12 bases unmatched. Germline CDR1 and CDR2: SGHRS and YFSETQ. This CDR3 has 17 residues. The CDR3 loop is CASRPPGTGVTNTEAFF. The DNA for the CDR3 is TGCGCCAGCAGACCTCCCGGGACAGGGGTCACAAACACTGAAGCTTTCTTT.

The CDR3 region has the DNA TGCGCCAGCAGCCCGGGACTAGCGGGCCCACTTGGTAACTACGAGCAGTACTTC. It yields the protein CASSPGLAGPLGNYEQYF. This chain uses TRBV10-1 with TRBJ2-7; 12 bases are shared with TRBD2. Germline lookup yields CDR1 WNHNN and CDR2 SYGVQD (reference sequence). V was clipped by 6 bases and J by 3 bases; unmatched bases: 15. The length of the CDR3 is 18 residues.

This clone was counted a few times. Other DNA sequences in this sample translate to the same CDR3. The chain couples TRBV5-1 to TRBJ1-1; TRBD1 matches 7 bases. J gave up 4 bases and V 1 base, and 4 bases lay outside the gene matches. The V gene's germline CDR1 is SGHRS and CDR2 YFSETQ. CDR3 length: 14 residues. In nucleotides, the CDR3 is TGCGCCAGCAGCTTGAGACAGGGAGGCACTGAAGCTTTCTTT. Translating gives CASSLRQGGTEAFF.

The rearrangement joins TRBV5-1 to TRBJ2-1; no reliable D call. From germline, CDR1 is SGHRS and CDR2 YFSETQ. The CDR3 length is 12 residues. Trimming pared 0 bases from V and 7 bases from J, leaving 5 bases between. The CDR3 DNA sequence: TGCGCCAGCAGCTTGGCCGGGAATGAGCAGTTCTTC. Encoded protein: CASSLAGNEQFF.

The V and J genes are TRBV2 and TRBJ1-6; TRBD1 agrees at 8 bases. CDR3 length equals 16 residues. Germline V lookup: CDR1 SNHLY, CDR2 FYNNEI. Unmatched junction bases numbered 11, after V lost 4 bases and J lost 9 bases. CDR3 in amino acids: CASSGDRGVGSSPLHF. In DNA form, the CDR3 reads TGTGCCAGCAGTGGCGACAGGGGAGTGGGAAGTTCACCCCTCCACTTT.

The CDR3 here is CASSFGQGAFDEQYF. CDR3 sequence (DNA): TGTGCCAGCAGCTTTGGACAGGGGGCATTTGACGAGCAGTACTTC. The chain has TRBV7-9 and TRBJ2-7; 11 nucleotides match TRBD1. There are 15 residues in the CDR3. With V trimmed by 3 bases and J by 5 bases, 6 bases remained unmatched. Per the germline V gene, CDR1 is SEHNR and CDR2 is FQNEAQ (reference sequence).

The chain employs TRBV27 and TRBJ1-2; TRBD1 might be the D (6 bases). This CDR3 region has 14 residues. Trimming stripped 5 bases from V and 5 bases from J, with 15 bases between. Germline V gene sequence: CDR1 MNHEY, CDR2 SMNVEV (reference sequence). The CDR3 loop is CASSKTGQPYGYTF. CDR3 nucleotides: TGTGCCAGCAGTAAGACCGGACAGCCTTATGGCTACACCTTC.

The V call is TRBV19, the J call TRBJ2-1, with D perhaps TRBD2 (6 bases). V gave up 2 bases and J gave up 7 bases, with 21 bases separating them. Per germline, CDR1 LNHDA and CDR2 SQIVND (reference sequence). The CDR3 has 17 residues. The CDR3 DNA follows: TGTGCCAGTAGTATATCTCCTCCGGGAGCGATTAGGAATGAGCAGTTCTTC. Its translation is CASSISPPGAIRNEQFF. Together with reference TRBV19 and TRBJ2-1, the CDR3 gives the full variable domain: DGGITQSPKYLFRKEGQNVTLSCEQNLNHDAMYWYRQDPGQGLRLIYYSQIVNDFQKGDIAEGYSVSREKKESFPLTVTSAQKNPTAFYLCASSISPPGAIRNEQFFGPGTRLTVL.

The chain links TRBV21-1 to TRBJ2-7; the table gives TRBD2 as D, unverified against the DNA. TRBV21-1 is a pseudogene locus. The CDR3 length is 19 residues. CDR3 DNA sequence: TGTGCCAGCAGCAAAGGAGGGCCGGGACTAGCGGGGAAGTCCTACGAGCAGTACTTC. It specifies CASSKGGPGLAGKSYEQYF.

V and J are TRBV6-5 and TRBJ1-2; D possibly corresponds to TRBD1 (5 bases). The CDR3 extends over 15 amino acids. CDR1 and CDR2 (germline): MNHEY, SVGAGI. Trimming removed 7 bases from V and 0 bases from J, with 15 bases in between. The CDR3 region is CASTLQVASNYGYTF. CDR3 in DNA: TGTGCCAGCACCTTACAGGTCGCATCTAACTATGGCTACACCTTC.